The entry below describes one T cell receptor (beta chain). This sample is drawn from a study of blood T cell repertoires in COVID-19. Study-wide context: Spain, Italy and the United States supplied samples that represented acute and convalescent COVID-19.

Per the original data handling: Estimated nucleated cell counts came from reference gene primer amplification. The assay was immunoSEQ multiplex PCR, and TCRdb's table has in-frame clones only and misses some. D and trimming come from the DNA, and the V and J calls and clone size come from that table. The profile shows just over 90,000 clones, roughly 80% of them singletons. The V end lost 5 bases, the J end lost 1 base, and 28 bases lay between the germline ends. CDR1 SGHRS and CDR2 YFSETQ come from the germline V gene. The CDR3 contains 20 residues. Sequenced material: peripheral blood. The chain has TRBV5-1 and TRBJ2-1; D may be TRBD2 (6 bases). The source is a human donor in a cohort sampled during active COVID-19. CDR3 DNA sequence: TGCGCCAGCAGACGCATCCTGACATCAGCGGTAGGGAGGTCCTACAATGAGCAGTTCTTC. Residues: CASRRILTSAVGRSYNEQFF.